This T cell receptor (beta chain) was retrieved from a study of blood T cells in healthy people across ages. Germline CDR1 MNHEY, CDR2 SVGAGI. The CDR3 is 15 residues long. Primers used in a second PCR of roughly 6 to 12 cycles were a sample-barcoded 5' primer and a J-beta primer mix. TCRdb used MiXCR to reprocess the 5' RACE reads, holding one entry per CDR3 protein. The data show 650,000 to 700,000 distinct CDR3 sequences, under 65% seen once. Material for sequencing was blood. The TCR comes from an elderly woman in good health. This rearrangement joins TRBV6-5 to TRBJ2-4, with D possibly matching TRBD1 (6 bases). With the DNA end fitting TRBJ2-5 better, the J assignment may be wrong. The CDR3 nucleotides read TGTGCCAGCAGTTACAGAGGAACAGGGAGCGAGACCCAGTACTTC. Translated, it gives CASSYRGTGSETQYF.